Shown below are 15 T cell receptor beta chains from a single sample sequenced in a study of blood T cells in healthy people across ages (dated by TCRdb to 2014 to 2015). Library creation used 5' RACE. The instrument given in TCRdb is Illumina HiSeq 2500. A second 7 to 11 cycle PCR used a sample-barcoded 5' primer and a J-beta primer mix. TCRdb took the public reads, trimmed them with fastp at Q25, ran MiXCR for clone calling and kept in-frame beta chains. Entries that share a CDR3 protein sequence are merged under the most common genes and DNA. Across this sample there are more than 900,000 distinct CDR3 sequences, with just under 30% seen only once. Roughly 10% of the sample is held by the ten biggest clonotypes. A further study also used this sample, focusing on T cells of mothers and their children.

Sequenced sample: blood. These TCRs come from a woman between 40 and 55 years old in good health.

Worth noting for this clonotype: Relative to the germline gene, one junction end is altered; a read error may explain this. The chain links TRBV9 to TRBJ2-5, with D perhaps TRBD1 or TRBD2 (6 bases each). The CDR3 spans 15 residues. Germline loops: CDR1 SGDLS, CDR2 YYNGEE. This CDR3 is CANSPLGGGRETQYF. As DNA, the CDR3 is TGTGCCAACAGCCCTTTGGGTGGGGGGCGGGAGACCCAGTACTTC.

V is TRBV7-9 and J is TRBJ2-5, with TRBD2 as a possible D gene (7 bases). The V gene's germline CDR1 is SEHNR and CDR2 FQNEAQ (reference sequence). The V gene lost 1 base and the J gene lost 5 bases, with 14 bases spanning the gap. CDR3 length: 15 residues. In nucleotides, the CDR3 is TGTGCCAGCAGCTTAGTGGCAGGGGAGGGTGAGACCCAGTACTTC. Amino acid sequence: CASSLVAGEGETQYF.

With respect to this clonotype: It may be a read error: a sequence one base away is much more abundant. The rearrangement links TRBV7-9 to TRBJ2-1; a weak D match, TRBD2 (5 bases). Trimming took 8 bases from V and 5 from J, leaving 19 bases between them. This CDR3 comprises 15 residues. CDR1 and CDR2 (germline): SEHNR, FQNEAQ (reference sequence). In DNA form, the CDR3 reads TGTGCCAGCGATGAGGGCCACCCAACGAACAATGAGCAGTTCTTC. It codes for CASDEGHPTNNEQFF.

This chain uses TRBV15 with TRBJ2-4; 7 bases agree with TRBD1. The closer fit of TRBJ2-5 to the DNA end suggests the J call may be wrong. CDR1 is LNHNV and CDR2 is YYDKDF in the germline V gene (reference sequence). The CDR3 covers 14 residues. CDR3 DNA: TGTGCCACCAGCAGACCGACAGGGTACGAGACCCAGTACTTC. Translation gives CATSRPTGYETQYF.

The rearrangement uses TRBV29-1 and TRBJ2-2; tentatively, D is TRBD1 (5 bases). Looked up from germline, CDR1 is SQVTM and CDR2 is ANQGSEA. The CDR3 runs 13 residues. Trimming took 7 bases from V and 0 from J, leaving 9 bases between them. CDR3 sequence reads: CSGQFANTGELFF. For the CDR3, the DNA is TGCAGCGGACAGTTCGCGAACACCGGGGAGCTGTTTTTT.

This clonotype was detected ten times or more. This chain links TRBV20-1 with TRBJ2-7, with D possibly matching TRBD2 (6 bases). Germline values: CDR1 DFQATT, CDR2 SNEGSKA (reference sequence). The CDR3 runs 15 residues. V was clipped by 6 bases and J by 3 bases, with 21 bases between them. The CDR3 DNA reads TGCAGTGCGGGGGGTCCGGGAGACGCGCTCTACGAGCAGTACTTC. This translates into CSAGGPGDALYEQYF.

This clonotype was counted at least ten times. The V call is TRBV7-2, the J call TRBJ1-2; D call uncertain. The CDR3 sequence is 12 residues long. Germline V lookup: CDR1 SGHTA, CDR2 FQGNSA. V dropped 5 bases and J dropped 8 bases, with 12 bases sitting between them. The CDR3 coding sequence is TGTGCCAGCAGCCTCTCCTTGGAGGGCTACACCTTC. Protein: CASSLSLEGYTF.

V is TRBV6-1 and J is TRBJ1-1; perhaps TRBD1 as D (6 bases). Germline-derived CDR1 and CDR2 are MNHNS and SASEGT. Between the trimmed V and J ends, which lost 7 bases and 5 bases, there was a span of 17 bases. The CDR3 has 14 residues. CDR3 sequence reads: CASTIRTGRTEAFF. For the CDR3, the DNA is TGTGCCAGCACCATAAGAACAGGGCGGACTGAAGCTTTCTTT.

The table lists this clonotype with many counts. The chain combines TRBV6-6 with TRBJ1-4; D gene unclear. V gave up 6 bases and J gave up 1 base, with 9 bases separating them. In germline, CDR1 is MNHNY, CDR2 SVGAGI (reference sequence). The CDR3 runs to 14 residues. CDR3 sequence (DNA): TGTGCCAGCAGCGACCGGGGAACTAATGAAAAACTGTTTTTT. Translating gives CASSDRGTNEKLFF.

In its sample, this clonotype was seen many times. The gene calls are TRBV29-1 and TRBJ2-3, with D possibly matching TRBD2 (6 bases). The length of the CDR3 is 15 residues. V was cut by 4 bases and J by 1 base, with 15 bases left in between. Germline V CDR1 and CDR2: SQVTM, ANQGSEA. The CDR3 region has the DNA TGCAGCGTTGGGAGGGCTAGCGCAGGCACAGATACGCAGTATTTT. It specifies CSVGRASAGTDTQYF.

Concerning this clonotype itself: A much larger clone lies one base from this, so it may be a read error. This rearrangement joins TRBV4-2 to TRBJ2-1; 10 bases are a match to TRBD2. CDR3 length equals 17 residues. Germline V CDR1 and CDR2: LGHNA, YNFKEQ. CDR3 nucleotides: TGTGCCAGCAGCCAAGATTGGGTTAGCGGGGGGCTGAATGGGCAGTTCTTC. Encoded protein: CASSQDWVSGGLNGQFF.

CDR3 residues: CASRGGKLDSPYEQYF. As DNA, the CDR3 is TGTGCCAGCAGGGGGGGGAAGTTGGACAGCCCCTACGAGCAGTACTTC. The J gene is TRBJ2-7, the V gene TRBV28; the D gene is possibly TRBD2 (7 bases). The germline V gene has CDR1 MDHEN and CDR2 SYDVKM. This CDR3 has 16 amino acids. The V end was cut by 6 bases, the J end by 2 bases, with 20 bases between.

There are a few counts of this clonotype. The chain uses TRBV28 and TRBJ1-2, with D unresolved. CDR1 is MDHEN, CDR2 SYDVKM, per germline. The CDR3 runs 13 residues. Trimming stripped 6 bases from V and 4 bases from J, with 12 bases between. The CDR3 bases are TGTGCCAGCAGCCCTACACCGTTCTATGGCTACACCTTC. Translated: CASSPTPFYGYTF.

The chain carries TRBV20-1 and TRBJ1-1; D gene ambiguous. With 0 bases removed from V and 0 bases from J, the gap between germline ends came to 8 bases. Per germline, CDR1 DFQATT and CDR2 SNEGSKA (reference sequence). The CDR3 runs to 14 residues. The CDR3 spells CSARDLDLNTEAFF. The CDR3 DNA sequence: TGCAGTGCTAGAGATTTGGACCTGAACACTGAAGCTTTCTTT.

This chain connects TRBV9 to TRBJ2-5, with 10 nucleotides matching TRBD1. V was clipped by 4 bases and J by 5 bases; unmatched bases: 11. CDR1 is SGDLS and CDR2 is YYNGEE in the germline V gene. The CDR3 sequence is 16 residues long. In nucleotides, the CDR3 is TGTGCCAGCAGCCCGCGGGGACAGGGGAGAATGGAGACCCAGTACTTC. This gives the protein CASSPRGQGRMETQYF. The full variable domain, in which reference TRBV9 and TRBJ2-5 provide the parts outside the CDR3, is DSGVTQTPKHLITATGQRVTLRCSPRSGDLSVYWYQQSLDQGLQFLIQYYNGEERAKGNILERFSAQQFPDLHSELNLSSLELGDSALYFCASSPRGQGRMETQYFGPGTRLLVL.